This TCR beta chain was recorded in a study of shared clonotypes between healthy human individuals. Study-level information: Sampling drew on donors who were two women and a few men aged 18 to 49.

The repertoire was sequenced with immunoSEQ multiplex PCR; TCRdb's copy has only in-frame clones and lacks some. The sample consists of about 800,000 clones, 96% of them appearing once. The naive CD8 population came from CD45RO-negative cells selected for CCR7, without terminally differentiated effector memory CD45RA+ cells. CDR1 is MNHEY, CDR2 SVGAGI, per germline. Trimming left V 5 bases short and J 2 bases short, with 13 bases between. CDR3 length: 15 amino acids. Study observations and caveats: Clonotypes shared by all four donors outscored non-shared clonotypes in generation probability.

A remark on this clone: Its antigen remains unidentified.

Source material: naive CD8+ T cells sorted from blood. The receptor was derived from a man aged 30-40 years in good health. The chain recombines TRBV6-5 with TRBJ1-3, with D hard to call. CDR3 coding DNA: TGTGCCAGCAGTCCCCTTGGAGACACTGGAAACACCATATATTTT. Translating gives CASSPLGDTGNTIYF.